What follows are 29 T cell receptor beta chains derived from one specimen sequenced in a study of shared clonotypes between healthy human individuals. This table comes from immunoSEQ multiplex PCR, and its TCRdb copy is limited to in-frame clones, with some not included. The sample yields about 2.2 million clones, roughly 95% seen once. Cells designated naive CD8 were CD45RO-negative and were positively selected for CCR7, with terminally differentiated effector memory CD45RA+ cells excluded. Sequenced material: naive CD8+ T cells from PBMCs. The receptor source for this set is a man younger than 35 in good health. Some clones in this sample may be carry-over from other donors' samples.

This chain uses TRBV7-6 with TRBJ2-3, with a possible D match to TRBD2 (6 bases). CDR1 SGHVS and CDR2 FNYEAQ come from the germline V gene. This CDR3 comprises 15 residues. Deletions cut 2 bases from V and 3 bases from J, with 12 bases between. The CDR3 loop reads CASSLLAGQTDTQYF. CDR3 nucleotide sequence: TGTGCCAGCAGCTTACTGGCGGGGCAGACAGATACGCAGTATTTT.

The chain recombines TRBV7-9 with TRBJ1-1; D is unresolved. The germline V gene has CDR1 SEHNR and CDR2 FQNEAQ (reference sequence). The CDR3 length is 15 residues. V lost 4 bases and J 1 base, leaving 13 bases between the germline ends. This CDR3 reads CASSSLERRNTEAFF. CDR3 nucleotide sequence: TGTGCCAGCAGCTCCCTTGAGAGGAGGAACACTGAAGCTTTCTTT.

This chain connects TRBV11-2 to TRBJ2-3, with D possibly being TRBD1 (6 bases). This CDR3 comprises 16 residues. The germline V gene encodes CDR1 SGHAT and CDR2 FQNNGV. V shed 5 bases and J shed 4 bases, with 19 bases lying between them. The CDR3 protein is CASSDWGHGSSDTQYF. CDR3 coding DNA: TGTGCCAGCAGCGACTGGGGGCATGGATCGTCAGATACGCAGTATTTT.

As for this clone: The junction shows a germline mismatch at one end, possibly a read error. V is TRBV19 and J is TRBJ1-2; 7 bases agree with TRBD1. CDR1 LNHDA and CDR2 SQIVND come from the germline V gene (reference sequence). The CDR3 has 14 amino acids. The CDR3 DNA reads TGTGCCAGTAGTATAGAACAGGGGAACTCTGGCTACACCTTC. It codes for CASSIEQGNSGYTF. The full variable domain, its missing parts supplied by reference TRBV19 and TRBJ1-2, is DGGITQSPKYLFRKEGQNVTLSCEQNLNHDAMYWYRQDPGQGLRLIYYSQIVNDFQKGDIAEGYSVSREKKESFPLTVTSAQKNPTAFYLCASSIEQGNSGYTFGSGTRLTVV.

With respect to this clone: Other DNA sequences in this sample translate to the same CDR3. This rearrangement joins TRBV19 to TRBJ2-3; D is ambiguous. The CDR3 has 13 residues. V lost 2 bases, J lost 3 bases, and 6 bases lay in between. The germline V gene encodes CDR1 LNHDA and CDR2 SQIVND (reference sequence). CDR3 bases: TGTGCCAGTAGTATAAGTGGAACAGATACGCAGTATTTT. The encoded protein is CASSISGTDTQYF.

V and J are TRBV27 and TRBJ2-2; possible D gene TRBD2, 5 bases. The V end lost 7 bases, the J end lost 6 bases, and 18 bases lay between the germline ends. CDR1 MNHEY and CDR2 SMNVEV come from the germline V gene (reference sequence). The CDR3 has 15 residues. The CDR3 region is CASNPFGSPAGELFF. CDR3 bases: TGTGCCAGCAACCCATTTGGGAGTCCCGCCGGGGAGCTGTTTTTT.

V and J are TRBV27 and TRBJ2-3; 8 bases align to TRBD1. This CDR3 comprises 15 residues. Trimming took 7 bases from V and 2 from J; bases not matched to a gene: 8. Germline CDR1 and CDR2: MNHEY and SMNVEV (reference sequence). The CDR3: CASIGAGGPTDTQYF. In DNA, the CDR3 is TGTGCCAGCATAGGGGCAGGGGGCCCCACAGATACGCAGTATTTT.

V is TRBV7-9 and J is TRBJ2-3, with TRBD2 matching over 10 bases. The CDR3 spans 18 residues. Trimming took 4 bases from V and 2 from J; bases not matched to a gene: 12. Germline loops: CDR1 SEHNR, CDR2 FQNEAQ (reference sequence). CDR3 in amino acids: CASSYGQREGRVTDTQYF. In DNA form, the CDR3 reads TGTGCCAGCAGCTACGGCCAGCGGGAGGGCCGGGTCACAGATACGCAGTATTTT.

The V gene is TRBV15, the J gene TRBJ2-1; perhaps TRBD2 as D (6 bases). Between the trimmed V and J ends, which lost 3 bases and 0 bases, there was a span of 15 bases. This CDR3 has 17 amino acids. Germline V gene data show CDR1 as LNHNV and CDR2 as YYDKDF (reference sequence). In DNA, the CDR3 is TGTGCCACCAGCAGCCCGTGGCGGGATGACTCCTACAATGAGCAGTTCTTC. Protein: CATSSPWRDDSYNEQFF.

The rearrangement joins TRBV28 to TRBJ2-4; possibly TRBD1 or TRBD2 for D (6 bases each). The CDR3 is 13 residues long. V lost 8 bases, J lost 9 bases, and 17 bases lay in between. CDR1 and CDR2 from the germline V gene are MDHEN and SYDVKM. CDR3: CASGGGWGGIQYF. The CDR3 coding sequence is TGTGCCAGCGGAGGGGGGTGGGGAGGCATTCAGTACTTC.

In this sample, this clone turned up once. The chain uses TRBV6-1 and TRBJ2-5; perhaps TRBD2 as D (6 bases). Germline-derived CDR1 and CDR2 are MNHNS and SASEGT. The CDR3 consists of 16 residues. The germline V and J ends were trimmed by 2 bases and 4 bases, with 17 bases remaining between them. The chain's CDR3 is CASSETEGISTETQYF. In nucleotides, the CDR3 is TGTGCCAGCAGTGAAACGGAGGGGATATCCACAGAGACCCAGTACTTC.

The rearrangement uses TRBV6-5 and TRBJ2-6, with D unclear. The CDR3 is 16 amino acids. V was shortened by 0 bases and J by 1 base, with 7 bases between the two germline ends. Germline V gives CDR1 MNHEY, CDR2 SVGAGI. The CDR3 bases are TGTGCCAGCAGTTACTCGTGGGGTTCTGGGGCCAACGTCCTGACTTTC. Protein product: CASSYSWGSGANVLTF.

The V and J genes are TRBV6-5 and TRBJ2-1; 7 bases match TRBD2. After removal of 8 bases from V and 4 bases from J, the junction contained 11 bases not matched to a gene. The CDR3 is 15 amino acids. The germline gives CDR1 MNHEY, CDR2 SVGAGI. Here the CDR3 DNA reads TGTGCCAGCTCCTTTGGGAGGGCCGGATACAATGAGCAGTTCTTC. This gives the protein CASSFGRAGYNEQFF.

The chain couples TRBV19 to TRBJ2-2; no reliable D call. The CDR3 spans 17 residues. Trimming took off 1 base at V and 4 bases at J, with 16 bases between the two ends. The germline V gene has CDR1 LNHDA and CDR2 SQIVND (reference sequence). Written as DNA, the CDR3 is TGTGCCAGTAGTATAGTGCCTAGTTCAGTGGGCACCGGGGAGCTGTTTTTT. Protein product: CASSIVPSSVGTGELFF.

The rearrangement joins TRBV5-6 to TRBJ2-7; possible D gene TRBD2, 6 bases. V shed 6 bases and J shed 3 bases, with 13 bases lying between them. Per the germline V gene, CDR1 is SGHDT and CDR2 is YYEEEE. The CDR3 is 13 residues long. For the CDR3, the DNA is TGTGCCAGCACGTGGAGGGGCCACTACGAGCAGTACTTC. It encodes CASTWRGHYEQYF.

Details on this clone: The same CDR3 arises from other DNA sequences in this sample as well. The rearrangement links TRBV27 to TRBJ1-4; 7 bases align to TRBD1. With 4 bases clipped from V and 5 bases from J, the junction kept 7 bases outside the gene matches. The germline V gene encodes CDR1 MNHEY and CDR2 SMNVEV (reference sequence). CDR3 length equals 15 residues. The CDR3 bases are TGTGCCAGCAGTTCTAGACAGGGCCGAAATGAAAAACTGTTTTTT. Its protein is CASSSRQGRNEKLFF.

The rearrangement joins TRBV11-3 to TRBJ2-1; 7 bases map to TRBD2. The CDR3 loop spans 16 amino acids. From germline, CDR1 is SGHNT and CDR2 YENEEA. With V trimmed by 6 bases and J by 1 base, 9 bases remained unmatched. CDR3 DNA sequence: TGTGCCAGCAGTCCTCTAGCGGCCCGGTCCTACAATGAGCAGTTCTTC. It encodes CASSPLAARSYNEQFF.

The chain combines TRBV7-2 with TRBJ2-7, with D possibly matching TRBD2 (5 bases). The CDR3 length is 14 residues. V was clipped by 5 bases and J by 3 bases, with 14 bases between them. Per the germline V gene, CDR1 is SGHTA and CDR2 is FQGNSA. CDR3 sequence reads: CASSTIRRLYEQYF. CDR3 sequence (DNA): TGTGCCAGCAGCACCATTAGGAGGCTCTACGAGCAGTACTTC.

The genes are TRBV6-6 and TRBJ1-3, with 8 bases fitting TRBD1. Germline V CDR1 and CDR2: MNHNY, SVGAGI (reference sequence). This CDR3 contains 16 residues. Unmatched junction bases numbered 9, after V lost 5 bases and J lost 3 bases. This CDR3 reads CASSLSQGAVGNTIYF. The DNA for the CDR3 is TGTGCCAGCAGTCTTTCCCAGGGGGCAGTTGGAAACACCATATATTTT.

This chain joins TRBV28 and TRBJ2-1, with TRBD2 identical over 9 bases. The CDR3 is 15 amino acids. Germline CDR1 reads MDHEN; CDR2 reads SYDVKM. The junction had 13 bases not matched to a gene; V was cut back by 7 bases and J by 9 bases. CDR3 bases: TGTGCCAGCAACCTCGGACTAGCGACTAGTAGTGAGCAGTTCTTC. This codes for CASNLGLATSSEQFF.

V and J are TRBV27 and TRBJ2-2; 12 nucleotides agree with TRBD2. The ends lost 5 bases at V and 3 bases at J; junction bases unmatched: 4. The CDR3 covers 16 residues. Germline lookup yields CDR1 MNHEY and CDR2 SMNVEV (reference sequence). The CDR3: CASSATSGSYTGELFF. The CDR3 DNA reads TGTGCCAGCAGTGCGACTAGCGGGAGCTACACCGGGGAGCTGTTTTTT.

This CDR3 is CASSLPQGGGPDTQYF. The CDR3 DNA is TGTGCCAGCAGTTTACCTCAGGGGGGAGGTCCAGATACGCAGTATTTT. The V gene is TRBV28, the J gene TRBJ2-3, with D perhaps TRBD1 (7 bases). The CDR3 is made up of 16 amino acids. Germline V gene lookup returns CDR1 MDHEN and CDR2 SYDVKM. V was trimmed by 2 bases and J by 4 bases, leaving 16 bases between them.

This chain joins TRBV25-1 and TRBJ2-5, with TRBD1 matching 8 bases. There are 13 residues in the CDR3. The germline V gene has CDR1 MGHDK and CDR2 SYGVNS. Trimming cost V 8 bases and J 10 bases; bases outside gene matches: 12. CDR3: CASGGKGQGGQYF. The CDR3 bases are TGTGCCAGCGGGGGGAAAGGACAGGGAGGCCAGTACTTC.

The rearrangement links TRBV27 to TRBJ2-7, with TRBD1 identical over 10 bases. V was clipped by 3 bases and J by 3 bases; unmatched bases: 5. CDR1 and CDR2 from the germline V gene are MNHEY and SMNVEV (reference sequence). The CDR3 spans 15 residues. CDR3 DNA: TGTGCCAGCAGTTTCATGACAGGGGGCCACTACGAGCAGTACTTC. It translates to CASSFMTGGHYEQYF.

This clone was seen once. The CDR3 bases are TGTGCCAGCAGTAGACCGGGACAGGCCTACTATAGCAATCAGCCCCAGCATTTT. Encoded protein: CASSRPGQAYYSNQPQHF. The chain recombines TRBV28 with TRBJ1-5, with TRBD1 matching over 8 bases. V was pared by 5 bases and J by 0 bases, with 12 bases of the junction left unmatched. There are 18 residues in the CDR3. CDR1 and CDR2 (germline): MDHEN, SYDVKM.

This chain connects TRBV27 to TRBJ1-1; possibly TRBD1 for D (6 bases). Germline CDR1 is MNHEY and CDR2 is SMNVEV (reference sequence). There are 14 residues in the CDR3. V dropped 3 bases and J dropped 4 bases, with 12 bases sitting between them. CDR3 protein: CASSLIGTLTEAFF. The CDR3 DNA follows: TGTGCCAGCAGTTTGATTGGGACACTCACTGAAGCTTTCTTT.

CDR3 amino acids: CASSSRGPQEQYF. The CDR3 bases are TGTGCCAGCAGTTCCCGTGGCCCCCAGGAGCAGTACTTC. The chain combines TRBV27 with TRBJ2-5, with D unresolved. The V and J ends lost 4 bases and 11 bases respectively, with 17 bases between them. The CDR3 is 13 residues long. Germline values: CDR1 MNHEY, CDR2 SMNVEV (reference sequence).

The J gene is TRBJ2-7, the V gene TRBV15; 7 nucleotides agree with TRBD1. The CDR3 is 13 residues long. V shed 1 base, J shed 7 bases, and the junction held 4 bases outside the gene matches. Germline CDR1 is LNHNV and CDR2 is YYDKDF (reference sequence). The CDR3 DNA reads TGTGCCACCAGCAGAGGGGAGACAGGGGAGCAGTACTTC. This translates into CATSRGETGEQYF. Full variable domain (remainder filled in from reference TRBV15 and TRBJ2-7): DAMVIQNPRYQVTQFGKPVTLSCSQTLNHNVMYWYQQKSSQAPKLLFHYYDKDFNNEADTPDNFQSRRPNTSFCFLDIRSPGLGDTAMYLCATSRGETGEQYFGPGTRLTVT.

The chain employs TRBV5-1 and TRBJ1-1; 9 bases line up with TRBD1. This CDR3 is built from 15 residues. Per germline, CDR1 SGHRS and CDR2 YFSETQ. Trimming cost V 4 bases and J 4 bases; bases outside gene matches: 8. The DNA for the CDR3 is TGCGCCAGCAGCGCGGGACAGGGAGGATTCACTGAAGCTTTCTTT. This sequence encodes CASSAGQGGFTEAFF.